The TCR beta chain under discussion was sequenced for a study of OX40 agonist ivuxolimab in advanced cancers. Study-level background: Ivuxolimab was an agonistic, fully human IgG2 monoclonal antibody directed against OX40 (CD134), a costimulatory receptor. The dose-escalation cohort was about 86% male with a mean age of approximately 60 years, ranging from roughly 23 to 90. Partial responses occurred in three dose-escalation patients, of whom one had hepatocellular carcinoma and two had cutaneous melanoma. Prior anti-PD-1, anti-PD-L1 or anti-CTLA-4 therapy was permitted, and checkpoint inhibitors had been received by more than 35% of dose-escalation patients. Intravenous ivuxolimab was administered to patients every 2 weeks at six dose levels: 0.01, 0.1, 0.3, 1.5, 3 and 10 mg/kg. Peripheral TCRbeta sequencing aimed to test whether ivuxolimab altered TCR sequence diversity and caused clonal T-cell expansion. The paper covers the monotherapy dose-escalation part of the phase I ivuxolimab trial, which included N = 52 patients. Of the 50 or so patients in dose escalation, approximately 20 had hepatocellular carcinoma, some 15 had melanoma, 9 had renal cell carcinoma and 9 had head and neck cancer.

Concerning this clone: There is no known antigen for this receptor. Per-base quality was not reported, and no clone a single base away is much larger than it.

The trial excluded patients who had a history of autoimmune disease or who were on systemic immunosuppression. Peripheral blood for TCR sequencing was drawn from every dose cohort at baseline, at cycle 4 day 1 and at cycle 7 day 1. Samples were obtained from an open-label, multicenter, first-in-human phase I dose-escalation trial of ivuxolimab. Adults with locally advanced or metastatic melanoma, renal cell, hepatocellular, or head and neck squamous cell carcinoma were enrolled in the trial. Before TCR sequencing, CD4+ and CD8+ T cells were separately sorted from peripheral blood. Genomic DNA was extracted from sorted cells for sequencing of the TCRbeta CDR3 region. The immunoSEQ Assay was used to sequence the TCRbeta CDR3 regions. The source is immuneACCESS, and TCRdb retained only in-frame sequences with V and J called. Part of the clones is not carried over; for the studies checked, unresolved V genes explain less than half of this, and the remainder is unexplained. This sample is represented by 77,000 or so clones; roughly 90% of them were singletons. The ten largest clones represent around 0.8% of the sample.

The V end loses 5 bases and the J end loses 6 bases, and a stretch of 17 bases separates them. From its cysteine to its phenylalanine, the CDR3 spans 14 amino acids. The retained sequence is limited to the CDR3, 42 bases, with the frame set at the first base. CDR1 and CDR2 (LNHDA, SQIVND) derive from the germline V gene (reference sequence). Summary of the overall study and its limitations: Low levels of normalized T-cell clonal expansion were also shown by some nonresponding patients. Clonal expansion of both CD4+ and CD8+ blood T cells was observed from baseline to week 6 at doses 0.1 to 3.0 mg/kg. In partial responders in the 0.1-3.0 mg/kg groups, normalized peripheral clonal expansion was found to be among the lowest, especially among CD8+ T cells. The antigen specificity of the clonally expanded peripheral T cells was not determined. After ivuxolimab, more expanded clones were found on average in CD8+ T cells than in CD4+ T cells.

This sequence originates from an adult with an advanced solid tumor such as melanoma, head and neck, liver or kidney cancer. Material: CD4+ or CD8+ T cells sorted from blood, obtained in a trial of the OX40 agonist ivuxolimab. This sequence uses TRBV19 and TRBJ2-7; the D gene could be TRBD1 or TRBD2, each one agreeing over 7 bases. The DNA sequence is TGTGCCAGTAGTTCCCAGGGCAGGGGGGGCGAGCAGTACTTC. The translation is CASSSQGRGGEQYF.